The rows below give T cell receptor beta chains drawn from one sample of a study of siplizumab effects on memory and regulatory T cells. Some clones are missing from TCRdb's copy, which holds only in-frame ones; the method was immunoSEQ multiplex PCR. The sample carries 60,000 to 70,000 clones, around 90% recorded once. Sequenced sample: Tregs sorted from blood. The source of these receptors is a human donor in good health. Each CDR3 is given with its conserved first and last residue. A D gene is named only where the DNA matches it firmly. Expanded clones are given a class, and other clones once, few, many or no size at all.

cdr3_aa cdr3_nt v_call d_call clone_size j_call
CASSSTSGIYEQYF TGTGCCAGCAGCTCGACTAGCGGAATCTACGAGCAGTACTTC TRBV7-8 TRBD2 once TRBJ2-7
CASSPRLASFAYEQYF TGTGCCAGTAGTCCCAGACTAGCGTCATTTGCCTACGAGCAGTACTTC TRBV19 TRBD2 . TRBJ2-7
CASSRRGGSNQPQHF TGTGCCAGCAGCCGCCGGGGGGGGAGCAATCAGCCCCAGCATTTT TRBV6-6 . few TRBJ1-5
CASSSMSGRAIGYTF TGTGCCAGCAGCTCGATGTCCGGACGCGCTATTGGCTACACCTTC TRBV5-6 . . TRBJ1-2
CASSYSGVGGYTF TGTGCCAGCAGTTACAGCGGGGTTGGTGGCTACACCTTC TRBV6-5 . . TRBJ1-2
CSAKGDEQFF TGCAGTGCTAAAGGGGATGAGCAGTTCTTC TRBV20-1 . medium-sized TRBJ2-1
CASSLLAEGTDTQYF TGTGCCAGCAGTTTGTTAGCGGAGGGCACAGATACGCAGTATTTT TRBV28 . once TRBJ2-3
CASSSYNEQFF TGTGCCTCATCCTCCTACAATGAGCAGTTCTTC TRBV30 . . TRBJ2-1
CASSLSGQEQFF TGTGCCAGCAGTTTATCGGGACAGGAGCAGTTCTTC TRBV28 TRBD1 . TRBJ2-1
CASSIDRLAGAYEQYF TGTGCCAGTAGTATTGACCGACTAGCGGGGGCCTACGAGCAGTACTTC TRBV19 TRBD2 . TRBJ2-7
CASSFDKATSGSEYNEQFF TGTGCCAGCAGTTTCGACAAAGCCACTAGCGGGAGTGAATACAATGAGCAGTTCTTC TRBV28 TRBD2 . TRBJ2-1
CASSLGSGWVNYGYTF TGCGCCAGCAGCTTGGGGTCTGGCTGGGTGAACTATGGCTACACCTTC TRBV5-1 . . TRBJ1-2
CASSSLAGGPYEQYF TGTGCCAGCAGTTCACTAGCGGGAGGCCCCTACGAGCAGTACTTC TRBV28 TRBD2 . TRBJ2-7
CASSLGHYNEQFF TGTGCCAGCAGCTTAGGCCACTACAATGAGCAGTTCTTC TRBV7-8 . . TRBJ2-1
CASLDRGSYEQYF TGCGCCAGCTTGGACAGGGGGTCCTACGAGCAGTACTTC TRBV10-2 TRBD1 . TRBJ2-7
CASSFLNPHGYTF TGTGCCAGCAGCTTTTTAAACCCACATGGCTACACCTTC TRBV7-2 . . TRBJ1-2
CASSEGKGTSLFTGTQYF TGTGCCAGCAGTGAAGGAAAAGGGACTAGTCTATTTACGGGTACGCAGTATTTT TRBV6-1 TRBD2 . TRBJ2-3
CASSPRTSGSAYEQYF TGTGCCAGCAGCCCACGGACTAGCGGGAGCGCCTACGAGCAGTACTTC TRBV9 TRBD2 . TRBJ2-7
CASSGGQGFYEQYF TGTGCCAGCAGCGGGGGACAGGGGTTCTACGAGCAGTACTTC TRBV9 TRBD1 . TRBJ2-7
CASRPGQGNQPQHF TGTGCCAGCAGGCCGGGACAGGGAAATCAGCCCCAGCATTTT TRBV2 TRBD1 . TRBJ1-5
CASSLDRGSGSNIQYF TGTGCCAGCAGCTTGGATCGCGGGAGCGGGTCAAACATTCAGTACTTC TRBV5-5 TRBD2 once TRBJ2-4
CASSPGHVAKNIQYF TGCGCCAGCAGTCCGGGACACGTAGCCAAAAACATTCAGTACTTC TRBV5-1 . . TRBJ2-4
CASRYDFTDTQYF TGTGCCAGCAGATATGACTTCACAGATACGCAGTATTTT TRBV6-5 . . TRBJ2-3
CASRRTNQPQHF TGTGCCAGCAGAAGAACAAATCAGCCCCAGCATTTT TRBV5-8 . . TRBJ1-5
CASSNAGRNTEAFF TGTGCCAGCAGCAATGCGGGGCGAAACACTGAAGCTTTCTTT TRBV7-2 . . TRBJ1-1
CASSFSGNQKTQYF TGTGCCAGCAGCTTTAGCGGGAACCAAAAGACCCAGTACTTC TRBV28 TRBD2 . TRBJ2-5
CASSLTGGTEAFF TGTGCCAGCAGCTTAACAGGGGGCACTGAAGCTTTCTTT TRBV7-3 . . TRBJ1-1
CSARTELMNTEAFF TGCAGCGCTCGGACGGAACTTATGAACACTGAAGCTTTCTTT TRBV29-1 . . TRBJ1-1
CASSQDIDSPLHF TGCGCCAGCAGCCAAGATATTGATTCACCCCTCCACTTT TRBV4-3 . . TRBJ1-6
CARSLEGGDRQSQPQHF TGTGCCAGAAGCTTGGAAGGGGGCGACCGTCAGAGTCAGCCCCAGCATTTT TRBV5-3 TRBD1 . TRBJ1-5
CASSPGLASNTQYF TGTGCCAGCAGCCCAGGACTAGCGAGCAATACGCAGTATTTT TRBV9 TRBD2 . TRBJ2-3
CASSPNNEKKLFF TGTGCCAGCAGCCCAAACAATGAAAAAAAACTGTTTTTT TRBV16 . few TRBJ1-4
CASSLRSLYGYTF TGTGCCAGCAGCTTACGGTCCCTATATGGCTACACCTTC TRBV7-6 . few TRBJ1-2
CAISESTEHPKWATNEKLFF TGTGCCATCAGTGAGTCGACCGAGCATCCTAAGTGGGCAACTAATGAAAAACTGTTTTTT TRBV10-3 . . TRBJ1-4
CASSLISGRAHNEQFF TGTGCCAGCAGTCTTATTAGCGGGAGGGCCCACAATGAGCAGTTCTTC TRBV28 TRBD2 . TRBJ2-1
CASSFGGGDTQYF TGTGCCAGCAGTTTCGGGGGAGGAGATACGCAGTATTTT TRBV28 . . TRBJ2-3
CASSYGQKETQYF TGTGCTAGCAGCTACGGACAGAAAGAGACCCAGTACTTC TRBV7-7 . . TRBJ2-5
CASSNLRAEAFF TGTGCCAGCAGTAATCTCAGGGCTGAAGCTTTCTTT TRBV28 . . TRBJ1-1
CASREGWGRETQYF TGTGCCAGCAGGGAGGGCTGGGGGAGAGAGACCCAGTACTTC TRBV5-5 . . TRBJ2-5
CASSTGTTVTGELFF TGTGCCAGCAGCACCGGGACTACTGTCACCGGGGAGCTGTTTTTT TRBV27 TRBD2 . TRBJ2-2
CASSFYGREGLEQYF TGCGCCAGCAGCTTCTATGGGCGGGAGGGCCTCGAGCAGTACTTC TRBV5-1 TRBD2 . TRBJ2-7
CASSVALTGGGSPLHF TGTGCCAGCAGCGTAGCCTTAACAGGGGGAGGTTCACCCCTCCACTTT TRBV9 TRBD1 . TRBJ1-6
CASSHPRGRAFF TGTGCCAGCAGTCACCCCAGGGGCCGCGCTTTCTTT TRBV28 . few TRBJ1-1
CAWSVTGDEQYF TGTGCCTGGAGTGTAACAGGGGACGAGCAGTACTTC TRBV30 TRBD1 . TRBJ2-7
CASSLQGVGTDTQYF TGCGCCAGCAGCTTGCAGGGAGTGGGCACAGATACGCAGTATTTT TRBV5-1 . . TRBJ2-3